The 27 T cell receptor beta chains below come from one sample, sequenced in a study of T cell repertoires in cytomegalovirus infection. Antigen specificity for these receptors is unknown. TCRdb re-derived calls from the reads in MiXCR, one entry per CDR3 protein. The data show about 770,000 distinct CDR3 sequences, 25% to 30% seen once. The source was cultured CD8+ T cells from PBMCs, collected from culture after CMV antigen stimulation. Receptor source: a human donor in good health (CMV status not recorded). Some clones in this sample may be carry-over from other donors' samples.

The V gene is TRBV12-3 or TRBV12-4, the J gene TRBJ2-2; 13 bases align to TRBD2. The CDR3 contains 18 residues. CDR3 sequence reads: CAAARTSGGPGGTGELFF. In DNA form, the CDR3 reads TGTGCAGCTGCGAGGACTAGCGGGGGCCCTGGTGGCACCGGGGAGCTGTTTTTT.

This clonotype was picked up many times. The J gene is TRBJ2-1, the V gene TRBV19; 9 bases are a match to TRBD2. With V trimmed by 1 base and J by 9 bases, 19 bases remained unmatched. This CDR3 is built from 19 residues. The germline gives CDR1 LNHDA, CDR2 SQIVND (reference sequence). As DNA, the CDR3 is TGTGCCAGTAGTATAGCCGGGACTAGCTCGGCTAGGTTGTTGGTTGAGCAGTTCTTC. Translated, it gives CASSIAGTSSARLLVEQFF.

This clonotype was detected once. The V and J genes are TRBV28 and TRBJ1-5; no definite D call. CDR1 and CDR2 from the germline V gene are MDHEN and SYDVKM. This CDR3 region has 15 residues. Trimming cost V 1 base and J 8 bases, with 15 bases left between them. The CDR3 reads CASSLSRLRREPQHF. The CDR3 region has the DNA TGTGCCAGCAGTTTATCGAGACTCCGGAGAGAGCCCCAGCATTTT.

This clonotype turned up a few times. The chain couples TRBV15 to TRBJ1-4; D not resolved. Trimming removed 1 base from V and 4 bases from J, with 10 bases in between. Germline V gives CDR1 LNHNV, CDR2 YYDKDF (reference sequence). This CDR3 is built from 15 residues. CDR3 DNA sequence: TGTGCCACCAGCAGAGTTGTGAGACTTAATGAAAAACTGTTTTTT. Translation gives CATSRVVRLNEKLFF.

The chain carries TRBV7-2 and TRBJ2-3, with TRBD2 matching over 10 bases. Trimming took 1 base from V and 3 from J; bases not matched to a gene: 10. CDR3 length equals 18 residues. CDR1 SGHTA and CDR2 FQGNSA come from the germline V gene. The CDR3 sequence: CASSLVPSGGGVTDTQYF. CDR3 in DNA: TGTGCCAGCAGCTTAGTTCCTAGCGGGGGAGGTGTGACAGATACGCAGTATTTT. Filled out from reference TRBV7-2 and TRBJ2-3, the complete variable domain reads GAGVSQSPSNKVTEKGKDVELRCDPISGHTALYWYRQSLGQGLEFLIYFQGNSAPDKSGLPSDRFSAERTGGSVSTLTIQRTQQEDSAVYLCASSLVPSGGGVTDTQYFGPGTRLTVL.

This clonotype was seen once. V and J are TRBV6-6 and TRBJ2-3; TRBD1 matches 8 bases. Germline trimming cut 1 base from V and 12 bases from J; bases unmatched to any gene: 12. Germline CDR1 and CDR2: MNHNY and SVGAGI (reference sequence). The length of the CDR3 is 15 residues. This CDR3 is CASSYWDQTGVPQYF. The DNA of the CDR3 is TGTGCCAGCAGTTACTGGGACCAGACAGGGGTACCACAGTATTTT.

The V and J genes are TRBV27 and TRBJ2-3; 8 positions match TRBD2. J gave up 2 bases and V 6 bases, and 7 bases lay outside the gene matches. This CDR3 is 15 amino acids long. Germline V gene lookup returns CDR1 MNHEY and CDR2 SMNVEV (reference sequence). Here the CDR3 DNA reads TGTGCCAGCAGGGCCCTCGGGGGGGCCACAGATACGCAGTATTTT. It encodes CASRALGGATDTQYF.

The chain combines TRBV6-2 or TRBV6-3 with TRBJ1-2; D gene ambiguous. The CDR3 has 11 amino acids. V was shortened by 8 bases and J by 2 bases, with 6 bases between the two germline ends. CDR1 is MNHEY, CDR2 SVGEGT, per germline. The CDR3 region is CASARNYGYTF. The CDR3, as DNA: TGTGCCAGCGCGCGGAACTATGGCTACACCTTC.

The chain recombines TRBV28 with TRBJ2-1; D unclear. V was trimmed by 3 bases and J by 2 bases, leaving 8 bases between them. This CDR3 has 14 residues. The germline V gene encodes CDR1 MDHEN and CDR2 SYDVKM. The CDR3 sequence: CASSLLKTYNEQFF. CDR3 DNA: TGTGCCAGCAGTTTGTTAAAGACCTACAATGAGCAGTTCTTC. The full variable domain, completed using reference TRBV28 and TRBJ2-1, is DVKVTQSSRYLVKRTGEKVFLECVQDMDHENMFWYRQDPGLGLRLIYFSYDVKMKEKGDIPEGYSVSREKKERFSLILESASTNQTSMYLCASSLLKTYNEQFFGPGTRLTVL.

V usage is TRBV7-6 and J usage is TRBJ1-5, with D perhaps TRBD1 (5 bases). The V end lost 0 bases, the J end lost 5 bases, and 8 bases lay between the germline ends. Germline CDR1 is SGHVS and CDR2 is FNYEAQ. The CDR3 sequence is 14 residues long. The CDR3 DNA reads TGTGCCAGCAGCTTAGCGACAGAAGATCAGCCCCAGCATTTT. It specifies CASSLATEDQPQHF.

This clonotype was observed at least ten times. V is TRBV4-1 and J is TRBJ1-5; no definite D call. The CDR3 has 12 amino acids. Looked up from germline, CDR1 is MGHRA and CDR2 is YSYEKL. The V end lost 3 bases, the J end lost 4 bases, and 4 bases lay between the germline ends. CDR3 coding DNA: TGCGCCAGCAGCCAGCTTAATCAGCCCCAGCATTTT. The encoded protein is CASSQLNQPQHF.

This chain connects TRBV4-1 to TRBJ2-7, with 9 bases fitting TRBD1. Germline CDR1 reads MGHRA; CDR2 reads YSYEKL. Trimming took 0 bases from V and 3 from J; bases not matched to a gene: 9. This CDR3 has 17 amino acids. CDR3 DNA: TGCGCCAGCAGCCAAGATTGGGACAGGGTTTTAGGCTACGAGCAGTACTTC. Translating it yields CASSQDWDRVLGYEQYF.

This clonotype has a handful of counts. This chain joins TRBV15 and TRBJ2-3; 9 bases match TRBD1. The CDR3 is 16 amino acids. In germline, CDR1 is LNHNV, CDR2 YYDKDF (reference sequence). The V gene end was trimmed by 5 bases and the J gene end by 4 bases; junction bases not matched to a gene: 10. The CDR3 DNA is TGTGCCACCAGCGGACAGGGGCTGAATCGAGCAGATACGCAGTATTTT. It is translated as CATSGQGLNRADTQYF.

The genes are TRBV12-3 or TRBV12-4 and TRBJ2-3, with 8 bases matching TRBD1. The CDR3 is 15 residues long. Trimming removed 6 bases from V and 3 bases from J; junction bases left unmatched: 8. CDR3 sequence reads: CASSPGTGLTDTQYF. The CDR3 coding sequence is TGTGCCAGCAGCCCGGGGACAGGCTTAACAGATACGCAGTATTTT.

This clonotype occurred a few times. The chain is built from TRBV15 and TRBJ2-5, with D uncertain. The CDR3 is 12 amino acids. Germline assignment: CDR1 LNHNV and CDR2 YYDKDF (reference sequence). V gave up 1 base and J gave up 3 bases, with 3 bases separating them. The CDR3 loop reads CATSRVEETQYF. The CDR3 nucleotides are TGTGCCACCAGCAGAGTGGAAGAGACCCAGTACTTC. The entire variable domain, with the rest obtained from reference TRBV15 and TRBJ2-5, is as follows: DAMVIQNPRYQVTQFGKPVTLSCSQTLNHNVMYWYQQKSSQAPKLLFHYYDKDFNNEADTPDNFQSRRPNTSFCFLDIRSPGLGDTAMYLCATSRVEETQYFGPGTRLLVL.

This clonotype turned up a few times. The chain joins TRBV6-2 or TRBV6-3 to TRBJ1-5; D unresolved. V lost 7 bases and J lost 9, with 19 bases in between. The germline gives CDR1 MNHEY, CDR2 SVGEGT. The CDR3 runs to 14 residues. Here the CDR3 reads CASTQGRSMGPQHF. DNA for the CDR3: TGTGCCAGCACCCAAGGACGGTCCATGGGGCCCCAGCATTTT.

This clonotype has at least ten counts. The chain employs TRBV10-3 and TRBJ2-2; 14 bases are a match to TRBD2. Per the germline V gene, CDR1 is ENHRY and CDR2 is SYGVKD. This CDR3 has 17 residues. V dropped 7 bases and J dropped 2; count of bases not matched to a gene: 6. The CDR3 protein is CAINTGLAGANTGELFF. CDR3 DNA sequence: TGTGCCATCAACACGGGACTAGCGGGGGCTAACACCGGGGAGCTGTTTTTT.

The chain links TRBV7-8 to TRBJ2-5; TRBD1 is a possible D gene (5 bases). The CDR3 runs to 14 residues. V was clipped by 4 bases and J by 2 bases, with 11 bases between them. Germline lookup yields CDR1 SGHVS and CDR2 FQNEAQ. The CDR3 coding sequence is TGTGCCAGCAGCTCGGGTGGGGCGCAAGAGACCCAGTACTTC. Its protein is CASSSGGAQETQYF.

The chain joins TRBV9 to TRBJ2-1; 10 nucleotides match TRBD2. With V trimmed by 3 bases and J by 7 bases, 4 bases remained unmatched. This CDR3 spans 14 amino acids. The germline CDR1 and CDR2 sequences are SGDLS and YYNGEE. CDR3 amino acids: CASSEAGGRNEQFF. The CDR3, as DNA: TGTGCCAGCAGCGAAGCGGGGGGGAGGAATGAGCAGTTCTTC.

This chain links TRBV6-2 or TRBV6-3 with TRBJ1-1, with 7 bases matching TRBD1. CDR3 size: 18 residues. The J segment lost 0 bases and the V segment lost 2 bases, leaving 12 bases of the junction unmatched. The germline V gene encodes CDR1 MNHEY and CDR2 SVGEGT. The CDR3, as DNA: TGTGCCAGCAGTTACCCAATCGGACAGGAAAGTATGAACACTGAAGCTTTCTTT. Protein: CASSYPIGQESMNTEAFF.

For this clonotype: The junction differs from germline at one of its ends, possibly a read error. CDR3 sequence reads: CASSLDGELGDF. The CDR3 coding sequence is TGTGCCAGCAGCTTAGATGGAGAACTAGGAGATTTT. This sequence joins TRBV7-8 and TRBJ2-3; the D gene is possibly TRBD2 (5 bases). The germline V gene has CDR1 SGHVS and CDR2 FQNEAQ. The CDR3 is 12 residues long.

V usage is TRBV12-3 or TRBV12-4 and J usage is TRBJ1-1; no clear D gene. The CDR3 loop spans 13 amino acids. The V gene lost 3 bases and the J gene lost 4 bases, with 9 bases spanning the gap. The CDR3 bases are TGTGCCAGCAGTTTTTGGTCGGCCACTGAAGCTTTCTTT. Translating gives CASSFWSATEAFF.

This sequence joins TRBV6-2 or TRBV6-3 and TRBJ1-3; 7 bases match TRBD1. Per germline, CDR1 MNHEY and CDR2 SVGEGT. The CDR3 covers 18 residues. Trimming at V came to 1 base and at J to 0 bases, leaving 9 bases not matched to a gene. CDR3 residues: CASSYFTGVGRSGNTIYF. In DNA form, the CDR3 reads TGTGCCAGCAGTTACTTTACAGGGGTCGGACGCTCTGGAAACACCATATATTTT.

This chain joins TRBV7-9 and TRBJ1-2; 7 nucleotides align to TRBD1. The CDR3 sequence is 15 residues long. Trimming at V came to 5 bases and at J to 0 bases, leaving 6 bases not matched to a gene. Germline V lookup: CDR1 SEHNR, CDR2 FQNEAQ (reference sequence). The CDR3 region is CASSPTGQANYGYTF. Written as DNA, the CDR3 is TGTGCCAGCAGCCCGACCGGACAGGCTAACTATGGCTACACCTTC.

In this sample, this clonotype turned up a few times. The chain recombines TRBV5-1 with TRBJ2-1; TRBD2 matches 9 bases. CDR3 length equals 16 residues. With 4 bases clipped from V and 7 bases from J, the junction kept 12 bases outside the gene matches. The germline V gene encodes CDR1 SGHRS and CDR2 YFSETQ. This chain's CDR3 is CASSVPSSGGINEQFF. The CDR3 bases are TGCGCCAGCAGCGTCCCGTCAAGCGGGGGGATAAATGAGCAGTTCTTC.

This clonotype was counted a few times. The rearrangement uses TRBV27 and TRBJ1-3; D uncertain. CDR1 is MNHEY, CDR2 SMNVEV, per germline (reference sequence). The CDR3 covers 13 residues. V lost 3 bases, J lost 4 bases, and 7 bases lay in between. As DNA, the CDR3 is TGTGCCAGCAGTTTTTCGGCAGGAAACACCATATATTTT. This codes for CASSFSAGNTIYF.

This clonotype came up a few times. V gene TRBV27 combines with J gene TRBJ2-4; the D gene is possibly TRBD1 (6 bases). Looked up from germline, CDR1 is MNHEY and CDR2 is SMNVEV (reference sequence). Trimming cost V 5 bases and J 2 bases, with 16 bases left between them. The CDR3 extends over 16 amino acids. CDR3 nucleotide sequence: TGTGCCAGCAGTAGCCAGGGGTTGAGGTCCAAAAACATTCAGTACTTC. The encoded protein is CASSSQGLRSKNIQYF.